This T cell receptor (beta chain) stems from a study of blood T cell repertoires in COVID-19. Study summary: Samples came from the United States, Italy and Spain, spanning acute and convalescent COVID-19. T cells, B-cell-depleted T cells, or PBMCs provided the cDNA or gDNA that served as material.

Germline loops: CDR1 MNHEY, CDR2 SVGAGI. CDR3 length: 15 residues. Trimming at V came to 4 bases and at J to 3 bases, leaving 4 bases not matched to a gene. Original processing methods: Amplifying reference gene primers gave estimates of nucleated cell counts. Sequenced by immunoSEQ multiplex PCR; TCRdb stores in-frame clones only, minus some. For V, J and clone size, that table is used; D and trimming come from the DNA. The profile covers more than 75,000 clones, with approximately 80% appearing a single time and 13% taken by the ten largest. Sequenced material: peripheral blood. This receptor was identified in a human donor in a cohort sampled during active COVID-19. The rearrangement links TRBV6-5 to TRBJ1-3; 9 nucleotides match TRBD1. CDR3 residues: CASSLTGGVGNTIYF. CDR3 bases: TGTGCCAGCAGTTTGACAGGGGGGGTTGGAAACACCATATATTTT.